This T cell receptor beta chain was identified in a study of PD-L1 blockade in urothelial cancer. Time point noted: pretreatment peripheral blood. Assay: immunoSEQ multiplex PCR; the TCRdb copy retains only in-frame clones and omits some. The table shows 60,000 or so clones, with roughly 79% occurring only once. This TCR derives from a man between 65 and 80 years old with urothelial cancer. Sequences were derived from PBMCs, sampled around atezolizumab (anti-PD-L1) treatment.

In DNA form, the CDR3 reads TGTGCCAGCAGTGAAGGAGGGGGGGACACTGAAGCTTTCTTT. Translation: CASSEGGGDTEAFF. The rearrangement links TRBV6-1 to TRBJ1-1, with D perhaps matching TRBD1 (6 bases). This CDR3 contains 14 residues. CDR1 and CDR2 (germline): MNHNS, SASEGT. Trimming removed 1 base at V and 3 bases at J, with 9 bases between.